This passage covers 9 T cell receptor beta chains from one sample sequenced in a study of blood T cell repertoires in COVID-19. Data came from immunoSEQ multiplex PCR; TCRdb stores just in-frame clones and leaves some out. In the table there are 140,000 to 150,000 clones, 80% to 90% of which are singletons. Sequencing was carried out using peripheral blood. Source of these receptors: a woman aged 45-65 years with acute or convalescent COVID-19.

This clone was observed a single time. This chain connects TRBV27 to TRBJ1-1; D is undetermined. The CDR3 contains 13 residues. Trimming took 4 bases from V and 1 from J, leaving 7 bases between them. Germline V gene data show CDR1 as MNHEY and CDR2 as SMNVEV (reference sequence). The CDR3 coding sequence is TGTGCCAGCAGTTCCCGTCCGAACACTGAAGCTTTCTTT. Translating gives CASSSRPNTEAFF.

The rearrangement joins TRBV6-5 to TRBJ1-5; the match to TRBD1 covers 7 bases. V dropped 6 bases and J dropped 3; count of bases not matched to a gene: 8. Germline loops: CDR1 MNHEY, CDR2 SVGAGI. This CDR3 contains 15 residues. This CDR3 is CASRETGTYNQPQHF. The CDR3 region has the DNA TGTGCCAGCAGGGAGACAGGGACCTACAATCAGCCCCAGCATTTT.

This clone appeared a single time. The rearrangement links TRBV6-4 to TRBJ2-3; the match to TRBD2 covers 13 bases. Germline loops: CDR1 MRHNA, CDR2 SNTAGT. The CDR3 is 16 amino acids. V lost 5 bases, J lost 3 bases, and 5 bases stayed unmatched. The CDR3 here is CASSPGTSGMTDTQYF. The CDR3 DNA sequence: TGTGCCAGCAGTCCCGGGACTAGCGGGATGACAGATACGCAGTATTTT.

The gene calls are TRBV9 and TRBJ2-3; TRBD2 matches 10 bases. This CDR3 comprises 14 residues. Germline trimming cut 9 bases from V and 5 bases from J; bases unmatched to any gene: 9. From germline, CDR1 is SGDLS and CDR2 YYNGEE. CDR3 loop: CATGAGGPLDTQYF. CDR3 DNA sequence: TGTGCCACCGGAGCGGGAGGGCCCCTAGATACGCAGTATTTT.

V is TRBV6-5 and J is TRBJ2-2, with D possibly matching TRBD1 (6 bases). Trimming shortened V by 8 bases and J by 3 bases, and 13 bases separated the two germline ends. From germline, CDR1 is MNHEY and CDR2 SVGAGI. CDR3 length: 14 amino acids. CDR3 region: CASGGQSHTGELFF. The CDR3 DNA reads as TGTGCCAGCGGAGGACAGTCGCACACCGGGGAGCTGTTTTTT.

J is TRBJ1-6 and V is TRBV6-4, with D uncertain. Germline CDR1 is MRHNA and CDR2 is SNTAGT. V lost 4 bases to trimming and J lost 9 bases, with 13 bases between them. This CDR3 contains 14 residues. The CDR3 DNA is TGTGCCAGCAGTGGCGGTACGGGTTCTTCACCCCTCCACTTT. This sequence encodes CASSGGTGSSPLHF.

The chain joins TRBV6-6 to TRBJ1-2; the match to TRBD1 covers 8 bases. Trimming took 4 bases from V and 4 from J; bases not matched to a gene: 2. There are 13 residues in the CDR3. The V gene's germline CDR1 is MNHNY and CDR2 SVGAGI (reference sequence). DNA of the CDR3: TGTGCCAGCAGTTGGACAGGGTTCTATGGCTACACCTTC. Translating it yields CASSWTGFYGYTF.

This clone was seen more than once but under ten times. The chain joins TRBV2 to TRBJ1-5; D is unclear. The V end lost 4 bases, the J end lost 3 bases, and 7 bases lay between the germline ends. CDR3 length: 13 residues. Germline V lookup: CDR1 SNHLY, CDR2 FYNNEI. CDR3 nucleotides: TGTGCCAGCAGTGGTGAGAACAATCAGCCCCAGCATTTT. Residues: CASSGENNQPQHF.

J is TRBJ2-3 and V is TRBV10-2, with TRBD2 matching 16 bases. Per germline, CDR1 WSHSY and CDR2 SAAADI. The CDR3 is 17 residues long. After removal of 6 bases from V and 2 bases from J, the junction contained 5 bases not matched to a gene. This CDR3 reads CASRAGLAGGYTDTQYF. CDR3 nucleotide sequence: TGCGCCAGCAGAGCGGGACTAGCGGGAGGGTACACAGATACGCAGTATTTT.